This TCR beta chain emerged from a study of T cells expressing NK-cell markers. Study-level information: Researchers got TCR beta repertoires out of sorted CD3+CD56+NKG2C+, CD3+CD56+NKG2C- and CD3+CD56-NKG2C+ T cells.

Remarks on this clonotype: Its cognate antigen is unknown.

Findings and caveats of the study: The same clonotypes also predominated in the CD3+CD56-NKG2C+ fraction of a handful of donors.

Germline V gives CDR1 MNHEY, CDR2 SVGEGT. The CDR3 is 15 amino acids. UMIs were included in TCR beta cDNA generated by 5'RACE template switching. With the 5' RACE reads reprocessed, TCRdb shows one record per CDR3 protein and no DNA. The sample has more than 400,000 distinct CDR3 sequences. The rearrangement joins TRBV6-2 or TRBV6-3 to TRBJ2-7. The sample comprised blood T cells: a sorted CD56 or NKG2C T cell subset, CD4+ or CD8+ T cells, or bulk PBMC T cells (not recorded which). This TCR was recovered from a woman between 18 and 70 years old in good health. The CDR3 loop reads CASSYSGGLSYEQYF.